This entry lists 9 T cell receptor beta chains sequenced from one sample in a study of T cells in Graves' hyperthyroidism and ophthalmopathy. Researchers amplified the TCR beta CDR3 regions from RNA transcripts. Carried out on the TCR CDR3, a first-round RT-PCR used the HTBI primer set. One entry per CDR3 protein results from TCRdb running MiXCR on the multiplex PCR reads. The sample includes fewer than 350,000 distinct CDR3 sequences, around 20% seen only once; the top ten take less than 40%. The sample consisted of blood. These receptors were collected from a man between 45 and 60 years old with Graves' ophthalmopathy.

This clonotype was observed at least ten times. This chain uses TRBV20-1 with TRBJ2-1, with 9 bases identical to TRBD2. Per the germline V gene, CDR1 is DFQATT and CDR2 is SNEGSKA (reference sequence). V was pared by 7 bases and J by 6 bases, with 13 bases of the junction left unmatched. This CDR3 spans 15 amino acids. The CDR3 region is CSVAGGNGPGNEQFF. DNA of the CDR3: TGCAGTGTGGCGGGAGGGAACGGGCCTGGCAATGAGCAGTTCTTC.

This clonotype was observed a handful of times. A much larger clonotype is one base distant, so this may be a read error. The chain uses TRBV7-9 and TRBJ2-1; 7 bases are a match to TRBD1. The germline V gene has CDR1 SEHNR and CDR2 FQNEAQ (reference sequence). The V gene end was trimmed by 5 bases and the J gene end by 3 bases; junction bases not matched to a gene: 10. This CDR3 has 16 residues. The CDR3 DNA sequence: TGTGCCAGCAGCATCTCCGAGACAGGGCTCTACAATGAGCAGTTCTTC. Residues: CASSISETGLYNEQFF.

The V call is TRBV5-1, the J call TRBJ2-5; D may be TRBD1 (6 bases). CDR1 and CDR2 (germline): SGHRS, YFSETQ. The CDR3 extends over 10 amino acids. CDR3 sequence (DNA): TGCGGGGGGCGGAAAGAGACCCAGTACTTC. This codes for CGGRKETQYF.

This clonotype was seen ten or more times. This chain joins TRBV7-3 and TRBJ2-1; D gene uncertain. The length of the CDR3 is 13 residues. The germline V and J ends were trimmed by 2 bases and 9 bases, with 11 bases remaining between them. Germline V gene lookup returns CDR1 SGHTA and CDR2 FQGTGA. For the CDR3, the DNA is TGTGCCAGCAGCTTACTTGACGGCCCTGAGCAGTTCTTC. This translates into CASSLLDGPEQFF. Together with reference TRBV7-3 and TRBJ2-1, the CDR3 gives the full variable domain: GAGVSQTPSNKVTEKGKYVELRCDPISGHTALYWYRQSLGQGPEFLIYFQGTGAADDSGLPNDRFFAVRPEGSVSTLKIQRTERGDSAVYLCASSLLDGPEQFFGPGTRLTVL.

This clonotype was counted at least ten times. The chain uses TRBV3-1 and TRBJ1-1; D is possibly TRBD1 (6 bases). In germline, CDR1 is LGHDT, CDR2 YNNKEL (reference sequence). The CDR3 runs to 13 residues. V was clipped by 6 bases and J by 4 bases, with 12 bases between them. CDR3 loop: CASRKQGGTEAFF. In DNA, the CDR3 is TGTGCCAGCAGGAAACAGGGTGGCACTGAAGCTTTCTTT.

This clonotype was counted once. This chain connects TRBV5-1 to TRBJ2-5, with D perhaps matching TRBD2 (5 bases). The CDR3 covers 15 residues. Per the germline V gene, CDR1 is SGHRS and CDR2 is YFSETQ. Deletions cut 0 bases from V and 7 bases from J, with 16 bases between. The DNA for the CDR3 is TGCGCCAGCAGCTTGGATTTGAGCGGTGCCGGGACCCAGTACTTC. This gives the protein CASSLDLSGAGTQYF.

As DNA, the CDR3 is TGTGCCAGCAGTCCAACGGGCCAAAAACGGGCCAACGTCCTGACTTTC. Translation: CASSPTGQKRANVLTF. V gene TRBV12-3 or TRBV12-4 combines with J gene TRBJ2-6; D remains unclear. Between the trimmed V and J ends, which lost 5 bases and 5 bases, there was a span of 16 bases. There are 16 residues in the CDR3.

This clonotype appeared many times. The chain recombines TRBV5-1 with TRBJ1-1; D is unresolved. Germline-derived CDR1 and CDR2 are SGHRS and YFSETQ. Trimming shortened V by 4 bases and J by 3 bases, and 13 bases separated the two germline ends. The CDR3 has 14 residues. Here the CDR3 DNA reads TGCGCCAGCAGCCAAACCGGGAGTGACACTGAAGCTTTCTTT. Encoded protein: CASSQTGSDTEAFF.

The sample holds a few counts of this clonotype. The chain combines TRBV6-6 with TRBJ2-3; D is ambiguous. CDR3 size: 13 residues. Germline values: CDR1 MNHNY, CDR2 SVGAGI (reference sequence). The germline V and J ends were trimmed by 0 bases and 6 bases, with 7 bases remaining between them. The CDR3 bases are TGTGCCAGCAGTTACTCGGGCCCCGATACGCAGTATTTT. This translates into CASSYSGPDTQYF.